One sample yielded the 18 T cell receptor beta chains listed below, sequenced in a study of cytomegalovirus exposure and HLA in healthy donors. Amplification used 60 Vbeta primers and 13 Jbeta primers. Sequencing was performed with immunoSEQ multiplex PCR; in TCRdb, only in-frame clones are kept and a portion is missing. Here the sample spans about 90,000 clones, 70% to 75% being singletons. Sample: PBMCs. The receptor set was obtained from a woman between 18 and 29 years old in good health and CMV-seropositive.

The rearrangement joins TRBV9 to TRBJ2-1, with D possibly matching TRBD2 (7 bases). The germline CDR1 and CDR2 sequences are SGDLS and YYNGEE. CDR3 length: 19 amino acids. Deletions cut 0 bases from V and 4 bases from J, with 23 bases between. CDR3 sequence: CASSVVVEGMGGQYNEQFF. Written as DNA, the CDR3 is TGTGCCAGCAGCGTAGTAGTCGAGGGAATGGGGGGGCAGTACAATGAGCAGTTCTTC.

The sample holds one count of this clone. The chain recombines TRBV30 with TRBJ1-4, with 7 bases fitting TRBD1. Germline V gene data show CDR1 as GTSNPN and CDR2 as SVGIG (reference sequence). This CDR3 spans 16 amino acids. J lost 2 bases, V lost 5 bases, and 11 bases had no gene match. CDR3 in amino acids: CAWRRTGAGTNEKLFF. The CDR3 DNA follows: TGTGCCTGGCGGCGAACAGGGGCCGGGACTAATGAAAAACTGTTTTTT. The whole variable domain, remainder taken from reference TRBV30 and TRBJ1-4, is SQTIHQWPATLVQPVGSPLSLECTVEGTSNPNLYWYRQAAGRGLQLLFYSVGIGQISSEVPQNLSASRPQDRQFILSSKKLLLSDSGFYLCAWRRTGAGTNEKLFFGSGTQLSVL.

The chain links TRBV7-9 to TRBJ2-5; the D is unclear. There are 12 residues in the CDR3. Germline V gene lookup returns CDR1 SEHNR and CDR2 FQNEAQ (reference sequence). V was cut by 2 bases and J by 5 bases, with 6 bases left in between. For the CDR3, the DNA is TGTGCCAGCAGCTTAATTTCGGAGACCCAGTACTTC. Residues: CASSLISETQYF.

V gene TRBV23-1 combines with J gene TRBJ1-6, with D possibly being TRBD1 (6 bases). TRBV23-1 is known as an ORF, though its function is uncertain. Trimming shortened V by 4 bases and J by 7 bases, and 14 bases separated the two germline ends. The CDR3 covers 15 residues. CDR3 coding DNA: TGCGCCAGCAGTCCCAGGACAGTCCCGAATTCACCCCTCCACTTT. It codes for CASSPRTVPNSPLHF.

V gene TRBV14 combines with J gene TRBJ2-1, with 7 bases identical to TRBD1. V lost 0 bases, J lost 9 bases, and 11 bases stayed unmatched. This CDR3 region has 16 residues. Germline CDR1 reads SGHDN; CDR2 reads FVKESK. The CDR3 DNA reads TGTGCCAGCAGCCAAGATTGGACAGGCCGCCGGATTGAGCAGTTCTTC. Translated, it gives CASSQDWTGRRIEQFF.

The V call is TRBV7-9, the J call TRBJ1-3; D unresolved. Trimming shortened V by 1 base and J by 4 bases, and 20 bases separated the two germline ends. Looked up from germline, CDR1 is SEHNR and CDR2 is FQNEAQ (reference sequence). This CDR3 contains 18 residues. The chain's CDR3 is CASSLDLGIGRRGNTIYF. The CDR3, as DNA: TGTGCCAGCAGCTTAGATCTCGGGATAGGACGTAGAGGAAACACCATATATTTT.

The genes are TRBV5-4 and TRBJ2-3, with TRBD2 matching over 7 bases. Germline V gives CDR1 SGHNT, CDR2 YYREEE (reference sequence). The CDR3 runs to 17 residues. Losses at the gene ends were 4 bases for V and 3 bases for J; bases not matched to a gene: 14. In nucleotides, the CDR3 is TGTGCCAGCAGCCGTGGACTAGTGTCAGAACGGACAGATACGCAGTATTTT. Translated: CASSRGLVSERTDTQYF.

The J gene is TRBJ2-7, the V gene TRBV6-1; no clear D gene. Germline loops: CDR1 MNHNS, CDR2 SASEGT. The V gene lost 7 bases and the J gene lost 4 bases, with 11 bases spanning the gap. The CDR3 runs to 12 residues. CDR3 in DNA: TGTGCCAGCAAACTGTACCTTTACGAGCAGTACTTC. Its protein product is CASKLYLYEQYF.

The chain combines TRBV18 with TRBJ1-1; 8 nucleotides align to TRBD1. This CDR3 has 15 residues. Germline V CDR1 and CDR2: KGHSH, LQKENI. Unmatched junction bases numbered 4, after V lost 3 bases and J lost 1 base. The CDR3 DNA reads TGTGCCAGCTCACCCACGGGACAGGCGAACACTGAAGCTTTCTTT. Protein sequence: CASSPTGQANTEAFF.

The genes are TRBV6-5 and TRBJ1-2; 10 bases are a match to TRBD1. The V segment lost 5 bases and the J segment 7 bases; nucleotides outside the gene matches: 7. CDR3 length: 14 amino acids. CDR1 and CDR2 from the germline V gene are MNHEY and SVGAGI. This chain's CDR3 is CASSRPGQGSGYTF. CDR3 nucleotide sequence: TGTGCCAGCAGTAGACCGGGACAGGGGTCTGGCTACACCTTC.

This chain connects TRBV7-3 to TRBJ1-3; D unclear. This CDR3 comprises 16 residues. Germline V CDR1 and CDR2: SGHTA, FQGTGA. V was trimmed by 5 bases and J by 0 bases, leaving 14 bases between them. CDR3 coding DNA: TGTGCCAGCAGCCTCACGAGCCCGAGCTCTGGAAACACCATATATTTT. It encodes CASSLTSPSSGNTIYF.

The chain is built from TRBV28 and TRBJ1-5; 10 bases fit TRBD1. The CDR3 runs 15 residues. Germline V gives CDR1 MDHEN, CDR2 SYDVKM. After removal of 6 bases from V and 7 bases from J, the junction contained 9 bases not matched to a gene. The CDR3 nucleotides read TGTGCCAGCAGGGTCCGGGACAGGGGCGGACAGCCCCAGCATTTT. Its protein is CASRVRDRGGQPQHF.

Remarks on this clone: Other DNA sequences of this sample code for an identical CDR3. The CDR3 DNA reads TGTGCCAGCAGCTTACAGGTGAACACTGAAGCTTTCTTT. Translation gives CASSLQVNTEAFF. The gene calls are TRBV7-3 and TRBJ1-1; D remains unclear. Trimming pared 2 bases from V and 0 bases from J, leaving 4 bases between. The germline V gene encodes CDR1 SGHTA and CDR2 FQGTGA. The CDR3 loop spans 13 amino acids. Full variable domain (remainder filled in from reference TRBV7-3 and TRBJ1-1): GAGVSQTPSNKVTEKGKYVELRCDPISGHTALYWYRQSLGQGPEFLIYFQGTGAADDSGLPNDRFFAVRPEGSVSTLKIQRTERGDSAVYLCASSLQVNTEAFFGQGTRLTVV.

This clone occurred a few times. The chain couples TRBV7-9 to TRBJ2-1; D may be TRBD1 (6 bases). Per the germline V gene, CDR1 is SEHNR and CDR2 is FQNEAQ (reference sequence). V lost 1 base, J lost 5 bases, and 12 bases lay in between. The CDR3 covers 15 residues. CDR3 sequence (DNA): TGTGCCAGCAGCTTAGTCAGGGGATATAACAATGAGCAGTTCTTC. It encodes CASSLVRGYNNEQFF.

This chain joins TRBV15 and TRBJ2-2, with D tentatively TRBD1 (5 bases). Germline V lookup: CDR1 LNHNV, CDR2 YYDKDF (reference sequence). Trimming took off 8 bases at V and 1 base at J, with 17 bases between the two ends. CDR3 length equals 16 residues. The CDR3 loop is CATLPQGRMNTGELFF. CDR3 bases: TGTGCCACCCTCCCTCAGGGCAGGATGAACACCGGGGAGCTGTTTTTT.

The V and J genes are TRBV4-1 and TRBJ2-5, with a weak D call TRBD1 (6 bases). Near its end, the DNA agrees better with TRBJ2-7, so the J call may be wrong. This CDR3 region has 16 residues. Germline lookup yields CDR1 MGHRA and CDR2 YSYEKL. The CDR3 nucleotides are TGCGCCAGCAGTCCATTCTCCGGACAGCCAGTCTACGAGCAGTACTTC. Encoded protein: CASSPFSGQPVYEQYF.

The rearrangement uses TRBV28 and TRBJ1-2, with TRBD1 matching 7 bases. The CDR3 is made up of 13 amino acids. The germline V gene has CDR1 MDHEN and CDR2 SYDVKM. J was trimmed by 7 bases and V by 5 bases; bases with no gene match: 7. CDR3 nucleotide sequence: TGTGCCAGCAGTAGTACAGGGGTCGGTGGCTACACCTTC. This translates into CASSSTGVGGYTF.

J is TRBJ2-7 and V is TRBV7-3, with a possible D match to TRBD1 (6 bases). From germline, CDR1 is SGHTA and CDR2 FQGTGA. The CDR3 is 14 amino acids. The V gene lost 2 bases and the J gene lost 2 bases, with 10 bases spanning the gap. CDR3 sequence (DNA): TGTGCCAGCAGCTTAGGGGGCCCCCCCTACGAGCAGTACTTC. Protein product: CASSLGGPPYEQYF.